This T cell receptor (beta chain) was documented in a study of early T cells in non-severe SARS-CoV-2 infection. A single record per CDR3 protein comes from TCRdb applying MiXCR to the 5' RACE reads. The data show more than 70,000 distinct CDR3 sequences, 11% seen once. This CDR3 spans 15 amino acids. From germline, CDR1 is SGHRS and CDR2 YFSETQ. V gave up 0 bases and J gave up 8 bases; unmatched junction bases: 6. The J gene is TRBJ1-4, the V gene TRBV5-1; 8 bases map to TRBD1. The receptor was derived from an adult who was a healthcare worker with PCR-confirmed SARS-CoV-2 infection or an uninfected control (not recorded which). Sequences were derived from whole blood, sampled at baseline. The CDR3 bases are TGCGCCAGCAGCTTGGAGTTAGGACAGGGAGAAAAACTGTTTTTT. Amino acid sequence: CASSLELGQGEKLFF. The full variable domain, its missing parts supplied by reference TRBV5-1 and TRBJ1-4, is KAGVTQTPRYLIKTRGQQVTLSCSPISGHRSVSWYQQTPGQGLQFLFEYFSETQRNKGNFPGRFSGRQFSNSRSEMNVSTLELGDSALYLCASSLELGQGEKLFFGSGTQLSVL.